Listed here are 32 T cell receptor beta chains from one sample, sequenced in a study of tumour-infiltrating T cells in Burkitt lymphoma. Sequencing used immunoSEQ multiplex PCR; TCRdb keeps in-frame clones, though not all of them. The table shows about 16,000 clones, with around four fifths occurring only once. Material: tumor tissue. Receptors originate from a human donor with diffuse large B-cell lymphoma.

V is TRBV5-4 and J is TRBJ2-2; 9 positions agree with TRBD2. CDR3 length equals 15 residues. Germline CDR1 SGHNT, CDR2 YYREEE (reference sequence). V trimming: 7 bases; J trimming: 1 base; junction bases outside the gene matches: 5. The CDR3 nucleotides read TGTGCCAGCGAAGCGGGGGGACTGAACACCGGGGAGCTGTTTTTT. This sequence encodes CASEAGGLNTGELFF. Together with reference TRBV5-4 and TRBJ2-2, the CDR3 gives the full variable domain: ETGVTQSPTHLIKTRGQQVTLRCSSQSGHNTVSWYQQALGQGPQFIFQYYREEENGRGNFPPRFSGLQFPNYSSELNVNALELDDSALYLCASEAGGLNTGELFFGEGSRLTVL.

The rearrangement links TRBV2 to TRBJ2-3; 7 bases agree with TRBD2. V lost 8 bases to trimming and J lost 2 bases; unmatched junction nucleotides: 4. This CDR3 has 13 amino acids. Per germline, CDR1 SNHLY and CDR2 FYNNEI. Here the CDR3 reads CASVSGVTDTQYF. The CDR3 nucleotides read TGTGCCAGCGTGAGCGGGGTCACAGATACGCAGTATTTT.

The rearrangement links TRBV11-3 to TRBJ2-1; 10 bases line up with TRBD2. Germline CDR1 SGHNT, CDR2 YENEEA. CDR3 length equals 14 residues. Trimming removed 4 bases from V and 8 bases from J; junction bases left unmatched: 5. The DNA for the CDR3 is TGTGCCAGCAGCTACGGACTAGCGGACGATGAGCAGTTCTTC. Amino acid sequence: CASSYGLADDEQFF. Based on the CDR3 plus reference TRBV11-3 and TRBJ2-1, the full variable domain is EAGVVQSPRYKIIEKKQPVAFWCNPISGHNTLYWYLQNLGQGPELLIRYENEEAVDDSQLPKDRFSAERLKGVDSTLKIQPAELGDSAVYLCASSYGLADDEQFFGPGTRLTVL.

This chain uses TRBV20-1 with TRBJ2-7; D remains ambiguous. The V and J ends lost 3 bases and 6 bases respectively, with 6 bases between them. CDR3 length: 10 amino acids. Germline CDR1 is DFQATT and CDR2 is SNEGSKA (reference sequence). The CDR3 sequence is CSASAGEQYF. In nucleotides, the CDR3 is TGCAGTGCTAGTGCCGGCGAGCAGTACTTC.

The genes are TRBV27 and TRBJ2-7; TRBD2 is a possible D gene (7 bases). V lost 6 bases and J 0 bases, leaving 15 bases between the germline ends. The CDR3 loop spans 15 amino acids. The germline V gene encodes CDR1 MNHEY and CDR2 SMNVEV (reference sequence). Written as DNA, the CDR3 is TGTGCCAGCAGAATCGGGGGGCGAACCTCCTACGAGCAGTACTTC. This encodes CASRIGGRTSYEQYF.

The chain joins TRBV7-8 to TRBJ2-1; tentatively, D is TRBD2 (7 bases). Germline CDR1 and CDR2: SGHVS and FQNEAQ. The CDR3 is 15 amino acids. V was pared by 5 bases and J by 8 bases, with 19 bases between. CDR3 in DNA: TGTGCCAGCAGCGTCAGGGGTAGCGGGTGGGATGAGCAGTTCTTC. This gives the protein CASSVRGSGWDEQFF.

The V call is TRBV6-1, the J call TRBJ1-4, with D possibly TRBD1 on 5 matching bases. Trimming took 2 bases from V and 7 from J, leaving 17 bases between them. The germline CDR1 and CDR2 sequences are MNHNS and SASEGT. This CDR3 has 16 residues. The CDR3 loop is CASSELGLGGSEKLFF. CDR3 DNA sequence: TGTGCCAGCAGTGAATTGGGACTTGGGGGTAGTGAAAAACTGTTTTTT.

This rearrangement joins TRBV29-1 to TRBJ1-2; possibly TRBD1 for D (6 bases). CDR1 SQVTM and CDR2 ANQGSEA come from the germline V gene. CDR3 length equals 13 residues. The germline V and J ends were trimmed by 4 bases and 8 bases, with 17 bases remaining between them. The CDR3 DNA reads TGCAGCGTTGGTCATGGGGGCGCGGGGGGCTACACCTTC. Translating gives CSVGHGGAGGYTF.

This chain connects TRBV19 to TRBJ2-7; 7 positions match TRBD1. This CDR3 has 14 residues. CDR1 LNHDA and CDR2 SQIVND come from the germline V gene (reference sequence). V trimming: 6 bases; J trimming: 1 base; junction bases outside the gene matches: 6. Written as DNA, the CDR3 is TGTGCCAGTAGACCCCGACAGGGTTCCTACGAGCAGTACTTC. As protein: CASRPRQGSYEQYF. The full variable domain, with the rest looked up from reference TRBV19 and TRBJ2-7, is DGGITQSPKYLFRKEGQNVTLSCEQNLNHDAMYWYRQDPGQGLRLIYYSQIVNDFQKGDIAEGYSVSREKKESFPLTVTSAQKNPTAFYLCASRPRQGSYEQYFGPGTRLTVT.

The J gene is TRBJ2-3, the V gene TRBV9; unclear D gene. The length of the CDR3 is 14 residues. Germline lookup yields CDR1 SGDLS and CDR2 YYNGEE. The ends were cut back, 0 bases at V and 0 bases at J, with 5 bases in the middle. The CDR3 spells CASSVVGSTDTQYF. The CDR3 region has the DNA TGTGCCAGCAGCGTAGTTGGAAGCACAGATACGCAGTATTTT.

The chain uses TRBV7-2 and TRBJ1-2, with 12 bases identical to TRBD1. This CDR3 has 15 residues. V lost 1 base, J lost 7 bases, and 4 bases stayed unmatched. CDR1 is SGHTA and CDR2 is FQGNSA in the germline V gene. The chain's CDR3 is CASSLGGQGASGYTF. CDR3 in DNA: TGTGCCAGCAGCTTAGGGGGACAGGGGGCGTCTGGCTACACCTTC.

The rearrangement links TRBV7-6 to TRBJ1-5; D remains ambiguous. Trimming removed 6 bases at V and 0 bases at J, with 12 bases between. The CDR3 loop spans 15 amino acids. Germline CDR1 reads SGHVS; CDR2 reads FNYEAQ. The CDR3 region has the DNA TGTGCCAGCAGTCAAGGATCTTATAGCAATCAGCCCCAGCATTTT. Protein: CASSQGSYSNQPQHF.

This chain connects TRBV5-4 to TRBJ2-7; 7 bases agree with TRBD1. CDR1 is SGHNT and CDR2 is YYREEE in the germline V gene (reference sequence). V lost 4 bases and J lost 6; bases outside the gene matches: 7. The CDR3 contains 13 residues. The DNA of the CDR3 is TGTGCCAGCAGCACCGGGACAGAAGGCGAGCAGTACTTC. This sequence encodes CASSTGTEGEQYF.

The CDR3: CASSLESWETDTQYF. The CDR3 DNA is TGTGCCAGCAGCTTAGAGAGTTGGGAGACAGATACGCAGTATTTT. This rearrangement joins TRBV7-2 to TRBJ2-3; perhaps TRBD2 as D (5 bases). Germline V gene lookup returns CDR1 SGHTA and CDR2 FQGNSA. The CDR3 is made up of 15 amino acids. V lost 1 base, J lost 3 bases, and 11 bases lay in between.

The V gene is TRBV6-5, the J gene TRBJ2-2; 7 nucleotides line up with TRBD1. Losses at the gene ends were 8 bases for V and 4 bases for J; bases not matched to a gene: 7. Looked up from germline, CDR1 is MNHEY and CDR2 is SVGAGI. The CDR3 contains 14 residues. The CDR3 bases are TGTGCCAGCTTTAGAGGGGGCCCCACCGGGGAGCTGTTTTTT. As protein: CASFRGGPTGELFF.

This clone has a single count. This chain joins TRBV4-2 and TRBJ1-5, with D hard to call. Germline V gene sequence: CDR1 LGHNA, CDR2 YNFKEQ. V dropped 0 bases and J dropped 1 base, with 7 bases sitting between them. The CDR3 is 15 amino acids. CDR3 sequence: CASSQEGSSNQPQHF. The CDR3 region has the DNA TGTGCCAGCAGCCAAGAGGGGTCGAGCAATCAGCCCCAGCATTTT.

The V gene is TRBV11-2, the J gene TRBJ2-1, with D unresolved. The V gene lost 2 bases and the J gene lost 8 bases, with 19 bases spanning the gap. CDR1 SGHAT and CDR2 FQNNGV come from the germline V gene. This CDR3 region has 16 residues. In nucleotides, the CDR3 is TGTGCCAGCAGCTTACAACCTACGGGTTTCGGTTATGAGCAGTTCTTC. It translates to CASSLQPTGFGYEQFF.

Comments on this clone: The same CDR3 is also encoded by other DNA sequences in this sample. The rearrangement joins TRBV11-2 to TRBJ2-5; D not resolved. This CDR3 is built from 11 residues. The ends were cut back, 1 base at V and 5 bases at J, with 2 bases in the middle. CDR1 is SGHAT and CDR2 is FQNNGV in the germline V gene. CDR3 nucleotide sequence: TGTGCCAGCAGCTTAGGGGAGACCCAGTACTTC. It encodes CASSLGETQYF.

This chain links TRBV9 with TRBJ2-6, with D possibly TRBD1 on 7 matching bases. This CDR3 contains 16 residues. V was shortened by 4 bases and J by 0 bases, with 11 bases between the two germline ends. Germline CDR1 is SGDLS and CDR2 is YYNGEE. The CDR3 region is CASSSQGGSGANVLTF. The CDR3 region has the DNA TGTGCCAGCAGCTCCCAGGGGGGCTCTGGGGCCAACGTCCTGACTTTC.

The V gene is TRBV7-6, the J gene TRBJ1-3, with D possibly TRBD1 on 5 matching bases. CDR1 and CDR2 (germline): SGHVS, FNYEAQ. Trimming removed 2 bases at V and 4 bases at J, with 9 bases between. The CDR3 runs 14 residues. The CDR3 region is CASSLQGSGNTIYF. DNA for the CDR3: TGTGCCAGCAGCTTACAGGGTTCGGGAAACACCATATATTTT.

As concerns this clone: An end of the junction does not agree with germline; a read error may underlie this. CDR3 nucleotide sequence: TGTGCCAGCAGGCAAGGGCCCGAGCAATACTTC. Protein: CASRQGPEQYF. This sequence joins TRBV6-5 and TRBJ2-7; D ambiguous. CDR3 size: 11 residues. Germline V lookup: CDR1 MNHEY, CDR2 SVGAGI.

V is TRBV19 and J is TRBJ1-5, with a tentative D call TRBD1 (6 bases). This CDR3 contains 16 residues. Per the germline V gene, CDR1 is LNHDA and CDR2 is SQIVND (reference sequence). V lost 3 bases and J 5 bases, leaving 17 bases between the germline ends. The CDR3 here is CASSIGSTGWDQPQHF. The DNA of the CDR3 is TGTGCCAGTAGTATCGGGTCGACAGGTTGGGATCAGCCCCAGCATTTT.

The chain is built from TRBV19 and TRBJ2-4; 10 positions agree with TRBD1. Trimming cost V 6 bases and J 7 bases; bases outside gene matches: 9. The CDR3 totals 15 residues. Germline V gene sequence: CDR1 LNHDA, CDR2 SQIVND (reference sequence). CDR3 in amino acids: CASRPSGTGVNIQYF. The CDR3 bases are TGTGCCAGTAGACCCTCCGGGACAGGGGTTAACATTCAGTACTTC.

The chain carries TRBV2 and TRBJ2-7, with unresolved D. The CDR3 length is 13 residues. V lost 4 bases, J lost 3 bases, and 10 bases lay in between. The germline V gene encodes CDR1 SNHLY and CDR2 FYNNEI. Written as DNA, the CDR3 is TGTGCCAGCAGTGTGTCAGGTTTCTACGAGCAGTACTTC. Residues: CASSVSGFYEQYF.

V usage is TRBV19 and J usage is TRBJ2-3; D is tentatively TRBD1 or TRBD2 (5 bases each). CDR1 and CDR2 from the germline V gene are LNHDA and SQIVND (reference sequence). The CDR3 is made up of 16 amino acids. The V and J ends lost 7 bases and 5 bases respectively, with 22 bases between them. The CDR3 DNA follows: TGTGCCAGTACCCAACAGATAGGGGTGAGGGGAGATACGCAGTATTTT. Protein product: CASTQQIGVRGDTQYF.

This sequence joins TRBV7-2 and TRBJ2-7, with 13 bases fitting TRBD2. The V gene's germline CDR1 is SGHTA and CDR2 FQGNSA. This CDR3 has 17 residues. V gave up 5 bases and J gave up 0 bases; unmatched junction bases: 7. CDR3 residues: CASSPTSGGISSYEQYF. The CDR3 bases are TGTGCCAGCAGCCCGACTAGCGGGGGGATAAGCTCCTACGAGCAGTACTTC.

The V gene is TRBV11-2, the J gene TRBJ2-7; maybe TRBD1 (5 bases). CDR1 is SGHAT, CDR2 FQNNGV, per germline. The CDR3 consists of 13 residues. V was pared by 2 bases and J by 5 bases, with 10 bases between. The chain's CDR3 is CASSLFSGNEQYF. CDR3 sequence (DNA): TGTGCCAGCAGCTTATTTTCAGGGAACGAGCAGTACTTC.

This sequence joins TRBV18 and TRBJ2-3; D uncertain. V shed 5 bases and J shed 3 bases, with 6 bases lying between them. The CDR3 has 12 residues. Germline CDR1 and CDR2: KGHSH and LQKENI. The CDR3 loop reads CASSTTTDTQYF. Written as DNA, the CDR3 is TGTGCCAGCTCAACCACAACAGATACGCAGTATTTT.

The chain links TRBV7-2 to TRBJ2-7, with 7 bases identical to TRBD1. Germline trimming cut 4 bases from V and 7 bases from J; bases unmatched to any gene: 4. Germline V gene sequence: CDR1 SGHTA, CDR2 FQGNSA. The CDR3 is 12 amino acids. CDR3 coding DNA: TGTGCCAGCAGCTCGCAGGGGGTAGAGCAGTACTTC. This translates into CASSSQGVEQYF.

Remarks on this clone: Other DNA sequences from this sample encode an identical CDR3 as well. This chain links TRBV19 with TRBJ2-3; 11 bases are shared with TRBD2. The CDR3 runs to 16 residues. V lost 4 bases, J lost 3 bases, and 6 bases stayed unmatched. CDR1 is LNHDA, CDR2 SQIVND, per germline (reference sequence). The CDR3 DNA follows: TGTGCCAGTAGTAGGGGACTAGCGGATAATACAGATACGCAGTATTTT. Translated: CASSRGLADNTDTQYF.

This sequence joins TRBV4-3 and TRBJ2-2; 7 nucleotides line up with TRBD2. V was clipped by 4 bases and J by 4 bases; unmatched bases: 6. CDR1 is LGHNA and CDR2 is YSLEER in the germline V gene. The CDR3 is 15 amino acids. CDR3 sequence: CASSPWGEGTGELFF. As DNA, the CDR3 is TGCGCCAGCAGCCCCTGGGGGGAGGGCACCGGGGAGCTGTTTTTT.

The rearrangement links TRBV2 to TRBJ2-7, with D tentatively TRBD1 or TRBD2 (5 bases each). Trimming pared 3 bases from V and 4 bases from J, leaving 10 bases between. CDR1 is SNHLY, CDR2 FYNNEI, per germline. This CDR3 has 13 amino acids. In nucleotides, the CDR3 is TGTGCCAGCAGTGAGCAGGGACGTTACGAGCAGTACTTC. Encoded protein: CASSEQGRYEQYF.